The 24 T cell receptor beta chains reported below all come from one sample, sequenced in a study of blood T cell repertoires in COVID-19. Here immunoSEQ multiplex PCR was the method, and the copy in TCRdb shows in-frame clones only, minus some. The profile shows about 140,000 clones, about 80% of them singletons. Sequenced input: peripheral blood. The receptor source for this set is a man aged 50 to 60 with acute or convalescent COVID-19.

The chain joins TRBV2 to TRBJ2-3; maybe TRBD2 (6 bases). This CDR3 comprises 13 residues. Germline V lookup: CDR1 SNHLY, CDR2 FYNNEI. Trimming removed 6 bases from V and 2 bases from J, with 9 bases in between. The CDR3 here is CASRGGFTDTQYF. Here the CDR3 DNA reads TGTGCCAGCAGGGGGGGATTCACAGATACGCAGTATTTT. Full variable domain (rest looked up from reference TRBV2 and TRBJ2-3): EPEVTQTPSHQVTQMGQEVILRCVPISNHLYFYWYRQILGQKVEFLVSFYNNEISEKSEIFDDQFSVERPDGSNFTLKIRSTKLEDSAMYFCASRGGFTDTQYFGPGTRLTVL.

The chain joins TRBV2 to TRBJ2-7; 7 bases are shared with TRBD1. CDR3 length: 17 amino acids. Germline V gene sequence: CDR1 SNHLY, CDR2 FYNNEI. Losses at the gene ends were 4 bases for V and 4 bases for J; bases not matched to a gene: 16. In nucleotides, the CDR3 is TGTGCCAGCAGTGGGGCGGACAGGACCCCAACCTCTTACGAGCAGTACTTC. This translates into CASSGADRTPTSYEQYF.

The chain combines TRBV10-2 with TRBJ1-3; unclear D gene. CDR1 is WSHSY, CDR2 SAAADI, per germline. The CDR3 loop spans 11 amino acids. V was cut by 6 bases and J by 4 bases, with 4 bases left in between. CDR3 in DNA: TGCGCCAGCAGGCAGGGAAACACCATATATTTT. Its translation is CASRQGNTIYF.

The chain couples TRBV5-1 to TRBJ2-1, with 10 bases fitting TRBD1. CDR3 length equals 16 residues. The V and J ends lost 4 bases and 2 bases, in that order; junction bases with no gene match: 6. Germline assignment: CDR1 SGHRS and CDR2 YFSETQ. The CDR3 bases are TGCGCCAGCAGCAGAGGACAGGGGGATACCTACAATGAGCAGTTCTTC. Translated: CASSRGQGDTYNEQFF.

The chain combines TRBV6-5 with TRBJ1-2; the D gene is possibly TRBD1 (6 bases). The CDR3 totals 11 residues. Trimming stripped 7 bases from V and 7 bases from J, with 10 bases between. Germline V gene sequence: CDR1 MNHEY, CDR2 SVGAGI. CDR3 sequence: CASKGVSGYTF. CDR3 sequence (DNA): TGTGCCAGCAAGGGGGTCTCTGGCTACACCTTC.

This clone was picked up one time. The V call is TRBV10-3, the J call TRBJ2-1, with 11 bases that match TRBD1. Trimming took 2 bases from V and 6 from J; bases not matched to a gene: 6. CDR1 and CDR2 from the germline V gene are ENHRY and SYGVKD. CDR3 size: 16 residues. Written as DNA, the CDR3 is TGTGCCATCAGTGAGGGGGGGACAGGGGGGAGCAATGAGCAGTTCTTC. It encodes CAISEGGTGGSNEQFF.

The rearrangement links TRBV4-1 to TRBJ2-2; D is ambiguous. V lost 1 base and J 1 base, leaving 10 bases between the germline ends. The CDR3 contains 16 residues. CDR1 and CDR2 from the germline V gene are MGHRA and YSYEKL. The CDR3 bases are TGCGCCAGCAGCCAAGTTCAGCGAAAGAACACCGGGGAGCTGTTTTTT. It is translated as CASSQVQRKNTGELFF.

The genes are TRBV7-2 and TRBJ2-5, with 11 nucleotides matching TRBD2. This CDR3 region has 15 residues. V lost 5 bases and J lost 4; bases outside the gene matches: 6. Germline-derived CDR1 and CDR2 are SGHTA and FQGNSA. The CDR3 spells CASSTGLAVGETQYF. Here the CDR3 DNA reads TGTGCCAGCAGCACGGGACTAGCGGTGGGAGAGACCCAGTACTTC.

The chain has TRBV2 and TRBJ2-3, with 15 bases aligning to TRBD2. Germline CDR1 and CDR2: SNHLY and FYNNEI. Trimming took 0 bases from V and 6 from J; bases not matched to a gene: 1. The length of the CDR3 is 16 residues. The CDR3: CASSEAGTSGGDTQYF. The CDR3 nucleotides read TGTGCCAGCAGTGAAGCTGGGACTAGCGGGGGGGATACGCAGTATTTT.

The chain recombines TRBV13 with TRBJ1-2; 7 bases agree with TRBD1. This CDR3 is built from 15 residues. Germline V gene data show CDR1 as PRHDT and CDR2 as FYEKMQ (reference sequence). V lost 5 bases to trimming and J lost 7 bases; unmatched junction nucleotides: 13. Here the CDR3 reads CASSPRDSSFSGYTF. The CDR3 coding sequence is TGTGCCAGCAGCCCCCGGGACAGCTCCTTTTCTGGCTACACCTTC. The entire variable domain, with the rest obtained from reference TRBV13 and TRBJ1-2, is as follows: AAGVIQSPRHLIKEKRETATLKCYPIPRHDTVYWYQQGPGQDPQFLISFYEKMQSDKGSIPDRFSAQQFSDYHSELNMSSLELGDSALYFCASSPRDSSFSGYTFGSGTRLTVV.

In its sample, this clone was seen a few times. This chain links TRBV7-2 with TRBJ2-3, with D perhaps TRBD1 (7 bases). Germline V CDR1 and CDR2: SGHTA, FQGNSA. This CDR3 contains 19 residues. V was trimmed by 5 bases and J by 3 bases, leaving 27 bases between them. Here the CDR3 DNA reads TGTGCCAGCAGCCAACCAGCAAGGACAGGACTAAGTAGGACAGATACGCAGTATTTT. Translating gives CASSQPARTGLSRTDTQYF.

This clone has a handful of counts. In DNA form, the CDR3 reads TGTGCCAGCACCGGGGGGGGCACAGATACGCAGTATTTT. Its protein product is CASTGGGTDTQYF. The rearrangement joins TRBV2 to TRBJ2-3; 8 bases map to TRBD2. The CDR3 runs to 13 residues. Germline CDR1 and CDR2: SNHLY and FYNNEI. V gave up 7 bases and J gave up 1 base; unmatched junction bases: 1.

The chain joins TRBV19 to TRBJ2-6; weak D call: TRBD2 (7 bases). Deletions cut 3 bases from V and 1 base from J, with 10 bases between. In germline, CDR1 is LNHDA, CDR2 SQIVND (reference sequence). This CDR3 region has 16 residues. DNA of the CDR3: TGTGCCAGTAGTATGGGGGGGCGTTCTGGGGCCAACGTCCTGACTTTC. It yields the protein CASSMGGRSGANVLTF. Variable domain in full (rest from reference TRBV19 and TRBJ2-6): DGGITQSPKYLFRKEGQNVTLSCEQNLNHDAMYWYRQDPGQGLRLIYYSQIVNDFQKGDIAEGYSVSREKKESFPLTVTSAQKNPTAFYLCASSMGGRSGANVLTFGAGSRLTVL.

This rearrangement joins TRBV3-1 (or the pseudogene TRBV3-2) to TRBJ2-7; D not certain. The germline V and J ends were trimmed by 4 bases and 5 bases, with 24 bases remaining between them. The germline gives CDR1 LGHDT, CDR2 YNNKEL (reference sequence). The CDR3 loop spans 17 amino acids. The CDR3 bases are TGTGCCAGCAGCCGTATAGATCTTCGAGGTAGTGGTAACGAGCAGTACTTC. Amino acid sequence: CASSRIDLRGSGNEQYF.

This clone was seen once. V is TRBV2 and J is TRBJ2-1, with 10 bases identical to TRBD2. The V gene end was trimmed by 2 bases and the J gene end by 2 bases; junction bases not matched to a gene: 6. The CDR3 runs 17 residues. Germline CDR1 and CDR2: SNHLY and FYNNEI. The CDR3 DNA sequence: TGTGCCAGCAGTGAACTCCGACTAGCGGGCACCTACAATGAGCAGTTCTTC. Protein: CASSELRLAGTYNEQFF.

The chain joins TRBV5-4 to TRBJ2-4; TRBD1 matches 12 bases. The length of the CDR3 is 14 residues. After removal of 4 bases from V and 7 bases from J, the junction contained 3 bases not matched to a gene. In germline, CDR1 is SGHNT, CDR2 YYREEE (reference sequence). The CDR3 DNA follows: TGTGCCAGCAGCCCGGGACAGGGGGCGAACATTCAGTACTTC. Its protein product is CASSPGQGANIQYF.

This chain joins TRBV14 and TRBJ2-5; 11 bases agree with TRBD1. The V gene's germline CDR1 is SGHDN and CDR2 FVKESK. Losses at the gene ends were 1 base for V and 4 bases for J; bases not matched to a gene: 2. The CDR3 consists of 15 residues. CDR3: CASSQGTGGGETQYF. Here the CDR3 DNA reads TGTGCCAGCAGCCAAGGGACAGGGGGCGGAGAGACCCAGTACTTC.

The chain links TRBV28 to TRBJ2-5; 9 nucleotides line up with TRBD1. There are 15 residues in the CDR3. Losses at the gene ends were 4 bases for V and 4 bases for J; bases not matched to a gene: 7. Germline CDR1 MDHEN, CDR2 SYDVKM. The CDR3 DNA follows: TGTGCCAGCAGTTCTCTAACAGGGGGCAGAGAGACCCAGTACTTC. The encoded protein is CASSSLTGGRETQYF.

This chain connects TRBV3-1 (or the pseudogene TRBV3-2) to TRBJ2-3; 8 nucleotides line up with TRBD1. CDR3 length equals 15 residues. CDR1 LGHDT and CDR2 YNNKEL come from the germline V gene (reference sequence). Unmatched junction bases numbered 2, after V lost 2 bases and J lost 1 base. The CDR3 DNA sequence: TGTGCCAGCAGCCAATCCAGGGGGCGCACAGATACGCAGTATTTT. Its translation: CASSQSRGRTDTQYF.

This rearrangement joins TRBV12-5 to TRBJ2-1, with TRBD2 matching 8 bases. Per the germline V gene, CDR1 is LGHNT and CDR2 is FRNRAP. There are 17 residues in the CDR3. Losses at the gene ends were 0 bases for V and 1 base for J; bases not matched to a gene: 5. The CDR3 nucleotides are TGTGCTAGTGGTTTGGTACTCGGGACTAGTTCCTACAATGAGCAGTTCTTC. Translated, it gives CASGLVLGTSSYNEQFF. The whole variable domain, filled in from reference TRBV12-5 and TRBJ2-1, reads DARVTQTPRHKVTEMGQEVTMRCQPILGHNTVFWYRQTMMQGLELLAYFRNRAPLDDSGMPKDRFSAEMPDATLATLKIQPSEPRDSAVYFCASGLVLGTSSYNEQFFGPGTRLTVL.

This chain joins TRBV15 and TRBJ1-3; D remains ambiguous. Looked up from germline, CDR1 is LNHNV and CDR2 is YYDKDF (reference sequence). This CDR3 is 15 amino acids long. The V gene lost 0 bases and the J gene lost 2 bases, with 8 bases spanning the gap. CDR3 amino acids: CATSRDRLAGNTIYF. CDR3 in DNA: TGTGCCACCAGCAGAGATCGGCTAGCTGGAAACACCATATATTTT.

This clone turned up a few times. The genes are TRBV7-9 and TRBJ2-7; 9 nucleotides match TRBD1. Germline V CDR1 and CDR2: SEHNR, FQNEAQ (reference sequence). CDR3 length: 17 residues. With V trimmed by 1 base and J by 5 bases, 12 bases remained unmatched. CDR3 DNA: TGTGCCAGCAGCTTAGGGTTGGGGGACAGGGAGCGCGACGAGCAGTACTTC. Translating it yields CASSLGLGDRERDEQYF.

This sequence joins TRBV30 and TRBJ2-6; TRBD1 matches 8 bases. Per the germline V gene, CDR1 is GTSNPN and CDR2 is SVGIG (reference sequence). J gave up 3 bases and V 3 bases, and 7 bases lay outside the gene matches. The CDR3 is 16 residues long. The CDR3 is CAWRWQGASGANVLTF. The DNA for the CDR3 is TGTGCCTGGAGGTGGCAGGGGGCAAGTGGGGCCAACGTCCTGACTTTC.

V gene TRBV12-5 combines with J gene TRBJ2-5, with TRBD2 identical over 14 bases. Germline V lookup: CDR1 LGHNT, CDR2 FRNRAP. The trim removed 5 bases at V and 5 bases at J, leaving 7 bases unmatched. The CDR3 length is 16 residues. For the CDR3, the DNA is TGTGCTAGTGGTCCCCCGGGACTAGCGGGGGTTGAGACCCAGTACTTC. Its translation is CASGPPGLAGVETQYF.